The subject of this entry is one T cell receptor beta chain. The data were produced by immunoSEQ multiplex PCR, yet TCRdb's version contains in-frame clones alone and is incomplete. This sample yields about 380,000 clones, of which approximately 87% are seen a single time; 1.3% belongs to the top ten. The entry originates in a study of blood T cell repertoires in COVID-19. Study summary: T cells, B-cell-depleted T cells, or PBMCs provided the cDNA or gDNA that served as material.

The CDR3 length is 13 residues. The V gene lost 1 base and the J gene lost 4 bases, with 5 bases spanning the gap. The germline V gene has CDR1 SGHTA and CDR2 FQGNSA. All enrollees were about 18 to 89 years old and from roughly 22 US areas. The study assigned cohorts using participant-reported clinical history. Cohort 3 recovered donors had two negative PCRs, clearance, or symptom resolution. Sequencing was performed on PBMCs or T cells enriched from blood (not recorded which). The chain has TRBV7-2 and TRBJ2-1, with unresolved D. The TCR sequence derives from a man aged 30 to 39 who had recovered from COVID-19. The chain's CDR3 is CASSLGLYNEQFF. In DNA form, the CDR3 reads TGTGCCAGCAGCTTAGGGCTTTACAATGAGCAGTTCTTC.